These 5 T cell receptor beta chains originate from one sample sequenced in a study of beta chain features in type 1 diabetes. Expressed TCRB transcripts were sequenced because the isolated RNA had all been reverse transcribed beforehand. TCRdb keeps only in-frame clones here, not all; method: immunoSEQ multiplex PCR. The table has fewer than 200,000 clones, around 8% seen once. The source material was central memory CD4+ T cells from blood. These receptors were collected from a man aged 18 to 29 in good health.

The chain uses TRBV5-1 and TRBJ1-4; a weak D match, TRBD1 (6 bases). The CDR3 consists of 17 residues. V was trimmed by 0 bases and J by 6 bases, leaving 18 bases between them. Germline V gives CDR1 SGHRS, CDR2 YFSETQ. Here the CDR3 DNA reads TGCGCCAGCAGCTTGGGGACAGTACCCCCCAAATATGAAAAACTGTTTTTT. Encoded protein: CASSLGTVPPKYEKLFF.

This clone was seen at least ten times. This chain joins TRBV7-3 and TRBJ2-1, with 13 bases lining up with TRBD2. The CDR3 is 15 residues long. CDR1 is SGHTA and CDR2 is FQGTGA in the germline V gene. The V segment lost 3 bases and the J segment 9 bases; nucleotides outside the gene matches: 5. The CDR3 protein is CASSLWTSGSSEQFF. CDR3 DNA sequence: TGTGCCAGCAGCTTGTGGACTAGCGGGAGTTCTGAGCAGTTCTTC.

The chain combines TRBV6-6 with TRBJ1-5; the match to TRBD1 covers 7 bases. J was trimmed by 7 bases and V by 4 bases; bases with no gene match: 7. The CDR3 has 14 amino acids. Per germline, CDR1 MNHNY and CDR2 SVGAGI (reference sequence). CDR3 residues: CASSWDSIDQPQHF. In DNA form, the CDR3 reads TGTGCCAGCAGTTGGGACAGTATAGACCAGCCCCAGCATTTT.

This clone showed up just a few times. The rearrangement links TRBV30 to TRBJ2-3, with 10 bases that match TRBD2. V dropped 0 bases and J dropped 7; count of bases not matched to a gene: 7. The CDR3 loop spans 15 amino acids. CDR1 and CDR2 (germline): GTSNPN, SVGIG (reference sequence). CDR3 protein: CAWSVSLAGEYTQYF. The CDR3, as DNA: TGTGCCTGGAGTGTATCCCTAGCGGGAGAATATACGCAGTATTTT.

The J gene is TRBJ1-5, the V gene TRBV6-1; 8 nucleotides line up with TRBD1. With 6 bases clipped from V and 4 bases from J, the junction kept 8 bases outside the gene matches. The length of the CDR3 is 15 residues. The germline CDR1 and CDR2 sequences are MNHNS and SASEGT. CDR3 region: CASSVGQELNQPQHF. The DNA for the CDR3 is TGTGCCAGCAGCGTGGGACAGGAGCTGAATCAGCCCCAGCATTTT.